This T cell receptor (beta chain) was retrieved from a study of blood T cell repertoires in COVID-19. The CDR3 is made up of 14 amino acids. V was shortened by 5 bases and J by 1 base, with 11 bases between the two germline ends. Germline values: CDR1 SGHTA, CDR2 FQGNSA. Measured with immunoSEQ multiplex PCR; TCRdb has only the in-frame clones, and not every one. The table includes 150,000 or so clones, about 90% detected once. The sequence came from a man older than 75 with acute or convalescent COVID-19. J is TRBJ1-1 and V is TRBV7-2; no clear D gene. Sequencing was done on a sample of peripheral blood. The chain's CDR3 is CASSRQQRNTEAFF. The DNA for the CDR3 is TGTGCCAGCAGCCGCCAACAGAGGAACACTGAAGCTTTCTTT.